One T cell receptor (beta chain) is described in this entry. The target of this receptor is not known. One base away there is no much larger clone; base qualities are not given. V gives up 0 bases and J gives up 8 bases, and the segment between their germline ends measures 11 bases. CDR1 and CDR2, looked up from the germline V gene, are ENHRY and SYGVKD. The cysteine opens and the phenylalanine closes a CDR3 of 14 amino acids. The sequence is cut down to CDR3 DNA, 42 bases in frame from base 1. The data are from a study of shared T cell receptors in the human thymus (dated by TCRdb to the early 2020s). Broadly, across the study: The study examined how self-reactive, shared T-cell receptor alpha chains are generated in the human thymus.

Receptor amplification or capture employed the immunoSEQ multiplex PCR assay. The table was pulled from immuneACCESS by TCRdb, which kept in-frame rearrangements only. Such tables lose some clones; where checked, under half of the loss comes from unresolved V genes, and the rest has no known cause. Present in this sample are about 540,000 clones, about four fifths of which were seen just once. Of the sample, about 0.012% falls within the top ten clones. The data were also submitted as part of a second study, on human thymus T cells. The second investigation adds: Immunologically healthy infants undergoing open corrective cardiac surgery for congenital heart defects in Finland were used as donors. The thymus tissue came from surgical resects taken out during corrective cardiac surgery. Biased V and J gene segment usage appeared to be present in both thymic and peripheral blood repertoires. The related research reported highly overlapping thymic TCR repertoires among unrelated individuals. The study used fewer than ten infant thymus samples plus four related peripheral blood samples to characterize TCR alpha and beta repertoires. Donor ages ranged from roughly 6 to 250 days, and the cohort comprised about six male and two female infants. Thymocytes were released mechanically from tissue and stored at -70 °C as pellets of roughly 8.5-32 million cells. Genomic DNA was extracted from frozen cell pellets with a QIAsymphony instrument. Using the immunoSEQ multiplex PCR assay, the TCRB and TCRAD loci were amplified from a standardized quantity of quality-controlled genomic DNA. The amplicons covered the V(D)J region and were long enough to include the CDR3 and to identify the V and J genes. Through the commercial immunoSEQ service, the amplicons were sequenced on an Illumina platform. Primer bias and sequencing errors were corrected using previously described methods, and TCRAD and TCRB definitions followed the IMGT database. The repertoires were analysed using immunoSEQ Analyzer 3.0 and VDJTools for basic statistics, V/J segment usage, diversity estimates, rarefaction and pairwise overlap. Diversity was estimated using the Chao1, ChaoE, Efron-Thisted, Shannon and inverse Simpson indices, and was also estimated on datasets down-sampled to the size of the smallest sample. For repertoire overlap, CDR3 nucleotide sequence, V gene and J gene had to match strictly, and clustering was done by Jaccard-based multidimensional scaling. On average, thymus samples gave 750,000 to 1,000,000 unique TCRB clonotypes, whereas blood samples gave about 92,000.

The TCR originated in a boy in the first two years of life with a congenital heart defect. Donor details come from another sample of the same person, matched by shared clones. Input material: thymocytes. The rearrangement combines TRBV10-3 with TRBJ2-1; a confident D gene designation cannot be given. This receptor has the CDR3 CAISESRLNDEQFF. DNA sequence: TGTGCCATCAGTGAGTCGCGGCTAAACGATGAGCAGTTCTTC.